A single sample is the source of the 6 T cell receptor beta chains below, sequenced in a study of blood T cell repertoires in COVID-19. TCRdb's table, derived via immunoSEQ multiplex PCR, lists solely in-frame clones and lacks some. The sample lists 110,000 or so clones; around 84% were seen once. What was sequenced was peripheral blood. The receptors come from a man in his forties with acute or convalescent COVID-19.

The genes are TRBV4-3 and TRBJ2-1; 8 nucleotides match TRBD2. The CDR3 totals 16 residues. Germline CDR1 reads LGHNA; CDR2 reads YSLEER. V gave up 0 bases and J gave up 4 bases; unmatched junction bases: 5. The CDR3 is CASSQDRLASYNEQFF. The CDR3 coding sequence is TGCGCCAGCAGCCAAGATCGACTAGCGAGTTACAATGAGCAGTTCTTC.

This sequence joins TRBV7-2 and TRBJ1-2; D perhaps matches TRBD1 (5 bases). V was trimmed by 3 bases and J by 10 bases, leaving 18 bases between them. The CDR3 covers 14 residues. Looked up from germline, CDR1 is SGHTA and CDR2 is FQGNSA. The CDR3 here is CASSFGGLGAIYTF. The CDR3, as DNA: TGTGCCAGCAGCTTCGGGGGGTTAGGGGCAATCTACACCTTC.

This sequence joins TRBV11-1 and TRBJ1-6; possible D gene TRBD1, 5 bases. In germline, CDR1 is SGHAT, CDR2 FQDESV (reference sequence). The CDR3 length is 16 residues. The V gene lost 2 bases and the J gene lost 9 bases, with 17 bases spanning the gap. The CDR3 protein is CASSLTSDSSSSPLHF. The CDR3 DNA is TGTGCCAGCAGCTTAACGTCCGACAGTAGCAGTTCACCCCTCCACTTT.

The V call is TRBV5-6, the J call TRBJ2-2, with D possibly matching TRBD1 (5 bases). The CDR3 loop spans 19 amino acids. Between the trimmed V and J ends, which lost 0 bases and 4 bases, there was a span of 22 bases. Germline CDR1 and CDR2: SGHDT and YYEEEE. CDR3 in amino acids: CASSLVFRLGESSTGELFF. The CDR3 nucleotides read TGTGCCAGCAGCTTGGTATTTAGGTTAGGGGAATCGAGCACCGGGGAGCTGTTTTTT.

The V gene is TRBV3-1 (or the pseudogene TRBV3-2), the J gene TRBJ1-1; D ambiguous. The germline V and J ends were trimmed by 4 bases and 0 bases, with 6 bases remaining between them. This CDR3 contains 13 residues. CDR1 LGHDT and CDR2 YNNKEL come from the germline V gene (reference sequence). The CDR3 reads CASSPVLNTEAFF. In nucleotides, the CDR3 is TGTGCCAGCAGCCCCGTATTGAACACTGAAGCTTTCTTT.

For the CDR3, the DNA is TGTGCCAGCTCACCATCGGCGGGGGACGAGCAGTACTTC. Encoded protein: CASSPSAGDEQYF. V and J are TRBV18 and TRBJ2-7; the match to TRBD2 covers 7 bases. Germline V gene sequence: CDR1 KGHSH, CDR2 LQKENI. V shed 2 bases, J shed 5 bases, and the junction held 3 bases outside the gene matches. The length of the CDR3 is 13 residues. The entire variable domain, with the rest obtained from reference TRBV18 and TRBJ2-7, is as follows: NAGVMQNPRHLVRRRGQEARLRCSPMKGHSHVYWYRQLPEEGLKFMVYLQKENIIDESGMPKERFSAEFPKEGPSILRIQQVVRGDSAAYFCASSPSAGDEQYFGPGTRLTVT.